This T cell receptor (beta chain) was sequenced during a study of radiation and T cells in renal cell carcinoma. Study details: Nephrectomy followed 15 Gy stereotactic body radiation by 4 weeks. Overall study findings and caveats: Top tumor clonotypes rose in blood 2 weeks post-radiation, then contracted.

The table came from immunoSEQ multiplex PCR; TCRdb's copy has only in-frame clones and leaves some out. The table has about 160,000 clones, less than 90% seen once. To note about this clone: Its antigen is currently unknown.

The time point denotes: baseline pretreatment blood. Treatment noted: 15 Gy SBRT to primary tumor, nephrectomy 4 weeks later. This clonotype originated in a woman in her 70s with renal cell carcinoma. The material was blood, obtained from a patient whose treatment included radiotherapy and nephrectomy.

CDR3 nucleotide sequence: TGTGCCAGCAGCTACGGGGGGAACACCGGGGAGCTGTTTTTT. Translating it yields CASSYGGNTGELFF. The rearrangement links TRBV7-6 to TRBJ2-2, with a weak D call TRBD2 (6 bases). This CDR3 comprises 14 residues. Germline CDR1 is SGHVS and CDR2 is FNYEAQ. V lost 4 bases and J 1 base, leaving 7 bases between the germline ends.